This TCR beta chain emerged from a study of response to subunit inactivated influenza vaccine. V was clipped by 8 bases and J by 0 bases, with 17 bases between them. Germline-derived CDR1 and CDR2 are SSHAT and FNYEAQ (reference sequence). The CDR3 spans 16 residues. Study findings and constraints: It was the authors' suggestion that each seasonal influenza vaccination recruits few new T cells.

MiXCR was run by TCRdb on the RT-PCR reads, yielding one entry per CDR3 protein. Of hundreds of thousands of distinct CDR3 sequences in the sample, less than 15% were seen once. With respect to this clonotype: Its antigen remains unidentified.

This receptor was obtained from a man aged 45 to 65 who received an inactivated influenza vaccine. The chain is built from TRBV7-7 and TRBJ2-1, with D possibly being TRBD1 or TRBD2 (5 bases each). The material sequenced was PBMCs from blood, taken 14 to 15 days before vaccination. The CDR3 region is CASSGRLPSSYNEQFF. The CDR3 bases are TGTGCCAGCTCGGGACGGTTGCCGAGCTCCTACAATGAGCAGTTCTTC.